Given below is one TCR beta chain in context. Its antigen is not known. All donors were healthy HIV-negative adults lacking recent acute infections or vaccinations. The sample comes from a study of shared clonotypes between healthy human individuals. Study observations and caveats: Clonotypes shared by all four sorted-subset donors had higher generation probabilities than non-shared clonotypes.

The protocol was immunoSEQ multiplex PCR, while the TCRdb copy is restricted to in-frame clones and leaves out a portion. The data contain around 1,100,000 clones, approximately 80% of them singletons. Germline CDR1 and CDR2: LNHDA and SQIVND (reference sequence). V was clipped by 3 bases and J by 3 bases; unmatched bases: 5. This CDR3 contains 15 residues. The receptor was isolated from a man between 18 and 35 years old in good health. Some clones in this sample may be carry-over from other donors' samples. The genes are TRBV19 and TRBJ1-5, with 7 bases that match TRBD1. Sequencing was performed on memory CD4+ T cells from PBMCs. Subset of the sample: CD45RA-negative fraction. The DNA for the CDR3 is TGTGCCAGTAGTATGGGACAGATTTTCAATCAGCCCCAGCATTTT. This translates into CASSMGQIFNQPQHF.